This entry lists 2 T cell receptor beta chains sequenced from one sample in a study of human T cells and chemical hapten exposure. Time point meaning: pre-sensitization, week 0. Treatment in this sample: therapeutic diphenylcyclopropenone sensitization with weekly scalp DPC. Using its own MiXCR run on the RACE reads, TCRdb lists one record per CDR3 protein. The top ten clones hold around 1.2% of a sample with fewer than 50,000 distinct CDR3 sequences, about 7.6% of them seen once. The sequenced sample was whole blood, obtained in connection with sensitization to the hapten diphenylcyclopropenone (DPC). All receptors come from a woman between 50 and 59 years old with alopecia areata. Some clones in this sample may be carry-over from other donors' samples.

This clonotype was detected ten times or more. J is TRBJ1-1 and V is TRBV29-1; the match to TRBD1 covers 8 bases. The CDR3 is made up of 15 amino acids. Germline V gene sequence: CDR1 SQVTM, CDR2 ANQGSEA. The junction had 14 bases not matched to a gene; V was cut back by 7 bases and J by 4 bases. The CDR3 DNA sequence: TGCAGCGGGCGTGTAGACAGGGGTTGGAGCACTGAAGCTTTCTTT. As protein: CSGRVDRGWSTEAFF.

This clonotype has a count of ten or more. V gene TRBV14 combines with J gene TRBJ2-1; 7 nucleotides match TRBD2. This CDR3 region has 15 residues. Losses at the gene ends were 5 bases for V and 4 bases for J; bases not matched to a gene: 8. The germline V gene encodes CDR1 SGHDN and CDR2 FVKESK. CDR3 in DNA: TGTGCCAGCAGCTTCAGCGGGACCCCTTACAATGAGCAGTTCTTC. Residues: CASSFSGTPYNEQFF.